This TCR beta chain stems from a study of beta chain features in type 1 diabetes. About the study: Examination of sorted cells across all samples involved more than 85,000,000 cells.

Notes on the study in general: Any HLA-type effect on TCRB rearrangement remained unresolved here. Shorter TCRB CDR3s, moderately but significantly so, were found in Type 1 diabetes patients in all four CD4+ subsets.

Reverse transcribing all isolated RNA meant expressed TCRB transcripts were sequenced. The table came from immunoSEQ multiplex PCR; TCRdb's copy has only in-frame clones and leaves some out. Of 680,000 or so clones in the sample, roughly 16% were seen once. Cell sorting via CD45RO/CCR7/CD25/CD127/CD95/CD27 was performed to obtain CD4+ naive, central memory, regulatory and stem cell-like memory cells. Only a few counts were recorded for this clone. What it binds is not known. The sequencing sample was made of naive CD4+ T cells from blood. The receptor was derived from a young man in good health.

The CDR3 spells CASSYPETQYF. CDR3 in DNA: TGTGCCAGCAGCTATCCGGAGACCCAGTACTTC. The J gene is TRBJ2-5, the V gene TRBV7-9; D remains ambiguous. Germline loops: CDR1 SEHNR, CDR2 FQNEAQ (reference sequence). This CDR3 has 11 residues. Trimming shortened V by 4 bases and J by 5 bases, and 5 bases separated the two germline ends.